The 3 T cell receptor beta chains presented below share a single source sample, sequenced in a study of shared clonotypes between healthy human individuals (dated by TCRdb to between 2020 and 2021). Library preparation employed the immunoSEQ multiplex PCR assay. This is the immuneACCESS table as TCRdb keeps it, with only in-frame sequences that have V and J called. A part of the clones is gone; compared with another copy, unresolved V genes explain less than half, and the rest is unexplained. A total of about 1.4 million clones appear in this sample, around 97% of them only once. 1.2% of the sample is in the top ten clones. Sequenced material: naive CD4+ T cells sorted from blood. What the cell subset or site label conveys for this sample: CD45RA+ positively selected. The receptors stem from a man younger than 40 in good health.

The rearrangement joins TRBV21-1 to TRBJ2-1; the D call in the table, TRBD2, was not verified against the DNA. TRBV21-1 is labeled a pseudogene. The CDR3 extends over 19 amino acids. In DNA form, the CDR3 reads TGTGCCAGCAGCAAAGACCGGCTAGCGGGAGGCCCTCCCTACAATGAGCAGTTCTTC. Protein sequence: CASSKDRLAGGPPYNEQFF.

Here the CDR3 DNA reads TGTGCCAGCAGCGGACTAGCGGGAGCCTACGAGCAGTACTTC. Protein sequence: CASSGLAGAYEQYF. The chain couples TRBV6-1 to TRBJ2-7; 13 nucleotides agree with TRBD2. With V trimmed by 6 bases and J by 2 bases, 1 base remained unmatched. Germline CDR1 and CDR2: MNHNS and SASEGT. This CDR3 has 14 amino acids.

Turning to this clone: A read error is possible here, since a much larger clone lies one base away. The V call is TRBV30, the J call TRBJ1-3; maybe TRBD1 (5 bases). Between the trimmed V and J ends, which lost 7 bases and 5 bases, there was a span of 27 bases. This CDR3 is built from 17 residues. In germline, CDR1 is GTSNPN, CDR2 SVGIG (reference sequence). This CDR3 reads CALNTNPGGQQRNTIYF. The CDR3 nucleotides read TGTGCCTTAAATACCAACCCCGGGGGTCAGCAAAGAAACACCATATATTTT.